This TCR beta chain was sequenced during a study of shared clonotypes between healthy human individuals (dated by TCRdb to 2018 to 2020). The study in broad terms: A couple of women and a few men aged 18 to 49 years were included in the cohort. Per donor, three plates each were used for CD4 naive and CD4 memory, two for CD8 naive, and one for CD8 memory. The study deeply sequenced blood TCR repertoires of five healthy adults to estimate repertoire size and the extent of clonotype sharing between individuals. To increase sequencing depth and limit assay-specific biases, different laboratories used diverse techniques to prepare libraries and sequence TCR repertoires. Each donor's leukapheresis produced roughly between about 0.9 and 9.5 billion PBMCs. Study-wide findings and limitations: Based on pairwise subsampling, the degree of clonotype sharing among donors was expected to be affected by sequencing depth. The genetic and exposure-history diversity represented was limited by the small number of donors. Estimated clonotype richness was generally larger for naive than for memory subsets. When a handful of donors were compared, the shared fraction of clonotypes was about 5.2% for naive CD4, 3% to 4% for naive CD8, roughly 2.3% for memory CD4, and 0.35% to 0.4% for memory CD8. Clonotypes shared by all four sorted-subset donors showed higher generation probabilities than non-shared clonotypes. Rarefaction of sorted-subset datasets indicated incomplete sequencing despite the large sequencing depth. Sampling was limited to blood, and TCR repertoires in tissue likely differ from TCR repertoires in blood.

There are 18 amino acids in the CDR3, from cysteine to phenylalanine inclusive. Of the read, only the CDR3 DNA is kept; its 54 bases are in frame from base 1. From the germline V gene (reference sequence), CDR1 is SGHNT and CDR2 is YYREEE. Clipping removes 4 bases from V and 1 base from J, with 7 as the unmatched junction base count. Donors were healthy HIV-negative adults with no recently reported acute infections or vaccinations. Every donor was a Caucasian adult living in Nashville, Tennessee, USA. CD4+ T cells were enriched by magnetic negative selection; naive cells were then positively selected on CD45RA, and the negative fraction formed the memory subset. After blood collection by leukapheresis, PBMCs were isolated using Ficoll-Histopaque density gradient centrifugation and then cryopreserved in the vapor phase of liquid nitrogen. Analytical flow cytometry was used to check the purity and quantity of every magnetically sorted T cell population. Each sorted fraction had its genomic DNA isolated and then quantified by UV absorbance on a Nanodrop 2000c.

Using the deep immunoSEQ assay, multiplex PCR amplified TCR CDR3 regions from genomic DNA. Extracted genomic DNA from each cell subset was spread evenly across all wells of several immunoSEQ 96-well plates, with each plate serving as a replicate. For sorted subsets, each replicate PCR was loaded with approximately 190 ng genomic DNA, equivalent to about 33,000 T cell genomes. Purified libraries were quantified with a Qubit 3.0 fluorometer, sized on a Bioanalyzer 2100, and re-quantified with the KAPA Library Quantification kit. A separate single-read 150-cycle Illumina NextSeq 550 flow cell was used to sequence each immunoSEQ 96-well plate. The authors' pipeline ran thus. Because only junctional sequences without quality scores were contained in the immunoSEQ output, filtering matching that applied to full-length reads could not be performed. Sequences were annotated with PyIR, a Python wrapper for IgBLAST v1.9, and V/J genes and CDR3 were assigned using IMGT germline references. Any read was removed if the V/J assignment was weak (E-value above 1e-6), the CDR3 was missing, or the read contained stop codons, out-of-frame junctions, or ambiguous translated residues. V3J clonotypes were defined as sequences sharing the same inferred V gene, J gene, and CDR3 amino acid sequence. Percentage overlap between repertoires was calculated by dividing the number of shared unique clonotypes by the size of the smaller repertoire. RTK rarefaction, the Chao1 estimator, and Recon v2.1 estimates of unobserved clonotypes were used to assess repertoire richness. Generation probabilities were computed with OLGA for all TCRbeta clonotypes obtained by the gDNA method from a handful of donors. TCRdb's version of the immuneACCESS table is confined to in-frame rearrangements and falls short of the full clone set. An unresolved V gene accounts for under half of the shortfall where checked; the remainder is of unknown origin. Clone size and V and J calls were adopted from that table, with D and trimming inferred from the DNA. This sample lists some 580,000 clones; more than 95% were detected once. The ten biggest clones cover 0.057% of the sample.

Remarks on this clone: Its cognate antigen has yet to be identified. The input lacks base qualities; no much larger clone sits a single base away.

This receptor was identified in a woman in her thirties in good health. Material for sequencing was naive CD4+ T cells sorted from blood. The sample's cell subset or site, from its label and the paper: CD45RA+ positively selected. The rearranged chain carries TRBV5-4 and TRBJ2-2, and TRBD2 aligns with 13 junction nucleotides. The CDR3 reads CASSPGTSGKGNTGELFF. The bases are TGTGCCAGCAGCCCTGGGACTAGCGGGAAAGGGAACACCGGGGAGCTGTTTTTT.